The next 12 T cell receptor beta chains were all read from a single sample in a study of CD8+CD57+ T cells in acquired aplastic anemia. Genomic DNA templated the TCR beta VDJ and CDR3 profiling. TCRdb recomputed calls from the reads with MiXCR, one row per CDR3 protein. The sample has hundreds of thousands of distinct CDR3 sequences, about two thirds seen once. The sample taken for sequencing was sorted CD4+, CD8+, or CD8+CD57+ T cells (not recorded which) from PBMCs. These receptors were obtained from a human donor in good health, serving as a control.

The chain links TRBV14 to TRBJ1-3; D may be TRBD1 (5 bases). Deletions cut 0 bases from V and 4 bases from J, with 10 bases between. CDR1 and CDR2 from the germline V gene are SGHDN and FVKESK. The CDR3 contains 15 residues. The CDR3 sequence is CASSQDVGGGNTIYF. In nucleotides, the CDR3 is TGTGCCAGCAGCCAAGATGTGGGGGGAGGAAACACCATATATTTT.

V gene TRBV12-3 or TRBV12-4 combines with J gene TRBJ1-2, with 7 bases fitting TRBD1. Losses at the gene ends were 5 bases for V and 6 bases for J; bases not matched to a gene: 6. The CDR3 consists of 13 residues. The CDR3 region has the DNA TGTGCCAGCAGTGGAACAGGGGAGAATGGCTACACCTTC. Translated, it gives CASSGTGENGYTF.

This clonotype was counted only a few times. V gene TRBV7-8 combines with J gene TRBJ2-5; D is ambiguous. Germline V gene data show CDR1 as SGHVS and CDR2 as FQNEAQ. Trimming left V 1 base short and J 5 bases short, with 8 bases between. This CDR3 has 13 residues. CDR3 nucleotides: TGTGCCAGCAGCTTAGGGGTTGGGGAGACCCAGTACTTC. It is translated as CASSLGVGETQYF.

The chain links TRBV9 to TRBJ2-7; 8 bases match TRBD2. Germline lookup yields CDR1 SGDLS and CDR2 YYNGEE. The CDR3 has 13 residues. The trim removed 7 bases at V and 0 bases at J, leaving 3 bases unmatched. The CDR3 nucleotides read TGTGCCAGCGGGCGGGGGGACTCCTACGAGCAGTACTTC. Encoded protein: CASGRGDSYEQYF.

In its sample, this clonotype was seen once. At one end, the junction sequence differs from germline, possibly due to a read error. The chain is built from TRBV5-1 and TRBJ2-3; 8 bases match TRBD2. Germline V gene lookup returns CDR1 SGHRS and CDR2 YFSETQ. This CDR3 is built from 14 residues. The CDR3 DNA reads as TGTGCCAGCAGCCTCGGGGGGGGGACCAGTACGCAGTATTTT. Its protein product is CASSLGGGTSTQYF. The full variable domain, completed using reference TRBV5-1 and TRBJ2-3, is KAGVTQTPRYLIKTRGQQVTLSCSPISGHRSVSWYQQTPGQGLQFLFEYFSETQRNKGNFPGRFSGRQFSNSRSEMNVSTLELGDSALYLCASSLGGGTSTQYFGPGTRLTVL.

Of note for this clonotype: Because it lacks the conserved phenylalanine or tryptophan at the end, this CDR3 is likely a read error. The DNA is omitted, as the CDR3 cannot be located on it reliably, and the CDR3 follows TCRdb's listing. Here the CDR3 reads CATSKEFADTQY. This chain connects TRBV7-3 to TRBJ1-5. Per germline, CDR1 SGHTA and CDR2 FQGTGA. The CDR3 sequence runs 12 residues, both termini included.

This clonotype occurred a few times. V usage is TRBV25-1 and J usage is TRBJ2-3, with 8 bases matching TRBD2. Germline values: CDR1 MGHDK, CDR2 SYGVNS. The J segment lost 5 bases and the V segment lost 8 bases, leaving 9 bases of the junction unmatched. The CDR3 is made up of 14 amino acids. CDR3 in DNA: TGTGCCAGCGCGGGGGGCTATCGTTTAGATACGCAGTATTTT. This encodes CASAGGYRLDTQYF.

J is TRBJ1-2 and V is TRBV12-3 or TRBV12-4; D is undetermined. The CDR3 runs 12 residues. The ends were cut back, 10 bases at V and 2 bases at J, with 11 bases in the middle. DNA for the CDR3: TGTGCCATCACACCGGACAACTATGGCTACACCTTC. It encodes CAITPDNYGYTF.

The V and J genes are TRBV20-1 and TRBJ1-2, with D unclear. The ends were cut back, 6 bases at V and 8 bases at J, with 19 bases in the middle. CDR3 length: 13 residues. Germline CDR1 is DFQATT and CDR2 is SNEGSKA (reference sequence). The CDR3 reads CSAPTRGETGYTF. CDR3 nucleotides: TGCAGTGCCCCGACTCGCGGGGAAACAGGCTACACCTTC.

This clonotype was seen more than once but under ten times. CDR3: CASSKTGEYFQPQHF. In DNA, the CDR3 is TGTGCCAGTAGTAAGACAGGAGAATATTTCCAGCCCCAGCATTTT. The J gene is TRBJ1-5, the V gene TRBV19, with a possible D match to TRBD1 (6 bases). The CDR3 spans 15 residues. The V gene's germline CDR1 is LNHDA and CDR2 SQIVND (reference sequence). V gave up 4 bases and J gave up 7 bases, with 17 bases separating them.

The rearrangement links TRBV7-2 to TRBJ1-1; tentatively, D is TRBD1 (5 bases). V lost 5 bases, J lost 14 bases, and 27 bases lay in between. The CDR3 totals 15 residues. Germline values: CDR1 SGHTA, CDR2 FQGNSA. The CDR3 loop reads CASSRGGTSNEQSFF. The CDR3, as DNA: TGTGCCAGCAGCCGTGGCGGGACCTCCAACGAGCAGTCCTTCTTT.

This clonotype was seen ten or more times. This chain connects TRBV5-5 to TRBJ2-5; 8 bases line up with TRBD1. This CDR3 is 15 amino acids long. Germline assignment: CDR1 SGHKS and CDR2 YYEKEE (reference sequence). V shed 3 bases, J shed 1 base, and the junction held 5 bases outside the gene matches. CDR3 in amino acids: CASSWGQVVQETQYF. CDR3 bases: TGTGCCAGCAGCTGGGGACAGGTGGTCCAAGAGACCCAGTACTTC.